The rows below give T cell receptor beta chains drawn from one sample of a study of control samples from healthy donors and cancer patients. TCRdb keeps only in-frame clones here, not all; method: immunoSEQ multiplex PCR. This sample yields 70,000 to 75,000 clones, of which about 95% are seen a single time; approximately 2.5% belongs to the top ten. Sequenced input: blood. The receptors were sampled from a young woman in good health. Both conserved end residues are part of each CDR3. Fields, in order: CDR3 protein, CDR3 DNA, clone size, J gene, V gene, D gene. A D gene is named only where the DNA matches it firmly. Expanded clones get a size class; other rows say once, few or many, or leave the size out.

CDR3: CASSPYGGATNEKLFF
DNA: TGTGCCAGCAGCCCGTACGGGGGGGCAACTAATGAAAAACTGTTTTTT
size: once
J: TRBJ1-4
V: TRBV13
D: NA

CDR3: CASSVPGQGVPTDTQYF
DNA: TGTGCCAGCAGCGTACCGGGACAGGGGGTCCCCACAGATACGCAGTATTTT
size: NA
J: TRBJ2-3
V: TRBV5-4
D: TRBD1

CDR3: CASTGRGSYGYTF
DNA: TGTGCCAGCACGGGGCGGGGCTCTTATGGCTACACCTTC
size: NA
J: TRBJ1-2
V: TRBV7-9
D: NA

CDR3: CASSLEPRGSNQPQHF
DNA: TGCGCCAGCAGCTTGGAGCCCCGGGGGAGCAATCAGCCCCAGCATTTT
size: NA
J: TRBJ1-5
V: TRBV5-1
D: NA

CDR3: CSGGSGGHTDTQYF
DNA: TGCAGCGGGGGCAGCGGGGGACACACAGATACGCAGTATTTT
size: NA
J: TRBJ2-3
V: TRBV29-1
D: TRBD2

CDR3: CASSLRGGTDTQYF
DNA: TGTGCCAGCAGCTTACGGGGGGGTACAGATACGCAGTATTTT
size: NA
J: TRBJ2-3
V: TRBV7-9
D: TRBD2

CDR3: CASTTGVKSYEQYF
DNA: TGTGCCAGTACGACAGGGGTTAAGTCCTACGAGCAGTACTTC
size: NA
J: TRBJ2-7
V: TRBV28
D: TRBD1

CDR3: CASSQGAAGAMGEQYF
DNA: TGTGCCAGCAGCCAAGGGGCAGCAGGGGCGATGGGCGAGCAGTACTTC
size: NA
J: TRBJ2-7
V: TRBV3-1/TRBV3-2
D: NA

CDR3: CASSLAGGNGYTF
DNA: TGTGCCAGCAGTTTAGCAGGGGGCAACGGCTACACCTTC
size: NA
J: TRBJ1-2
V: TRBV27
D: TRBD1

CDR3: CASSERAYIMNTEAFF
DNA: TGTGCCAGCAGTGAACGGGCCTATATTATGAACACTGAAGCTTTCTTT
size: NA
J: TRBJ1-1
V: TRBV6-1
D: NA

CDR3: CASSARRRSGNTIYF
DNA: TGTGCCAGCAGCGCAAGACGGAGGTCTGGAAACACCATATATTTT
size: NA
J: TRBJ1-3
V: TRBV11-3
D: NA

CDR3: CASSLSPGPRETQYF
DNA: TGTGCCAGCAGCTTGTCTCCCGGCCCTAGAGAGACCCAGTACTTC
size: NA
J: TRBJ2-5
V: TRBV5-4
D: NA

CDR3: CASSKPGFGYTF
DNA: TGTGCCAGTAGTAAACCCGGGTTTGGCTACACCTTC
size: NA
J: TRBJ1-2
V: TRBV19
D: NA

CDR3: CASSPLGGTVASPLHF
DNA: TGTGCCAGCAGCCCACTCGGAGGAACAGTTGCATCACCCCTCCACTTT
size: NA
J: TRBJ1-6
V: TRBV14
D: NA

CDR3: CASSSGGSNTGELFF
DNA: TGCGCCAGCAGCTCCGGGGGATCGAACACCGGGGAGCTGTTTTTT
size: NA
J: TRBJ2-2
V: TRBV5-1
D: NA

CDR3: CASSPQVGNNEQFF
DNA: TGTGCCAGCAGCCCCCAGGTGGGGAACAATGAGCAGTTCTTC
size: NA
J: TRBJ2-1
V: TRBV13
D: NA

CDR3: CSVAEMNTEAFF
DNA: TGCAGCGTGGCAGAGATGAACACTGAAGCTTTCTTT
size: NA
J: TRBJ1-1
V: TRBV29-1
D: NA

CDR3: CASSQDRGLAFWGDTQYF
DNA: TGCGCCAGCAGCCAAGATAGGGGACTAGCTTTTTGGGGGGATACGCAGTATTTT
size: NA
J: TRBJ2-3
V: TRBV4-1
D: TRBD2

CDR3: CASSPGHSYEQYF
DNA: TGTGCCAGCTCTCCGGGACACTCCTACGAGCAGTACTTC
size: NA
J: TRBJ2-7
V: TRBV27
D: NA

CDR3: CASSYMRSNEQFF
DNA: TGTGCCAGCAGTTACATGAGGAGTAATGAGCAGTTCTTC
size: NA
J: TRBJ2-1
V: TRBV6-5
D: NA

CDR3: CASSLGTAKNIQYF
DNA: TGTGCCAGCAGTTTAGGGACAGCCAAAAACATTCAGTACTTC
size: NA
J: TRBJ2-4
V: TRBV28
D: NA

CDR3: CASSRGVNQPQHF
DNA: TGTGCCAGCAGCCGTGGGGTCAATCAGCCCCAGCATTTT
size: NA
J: TRBJ1-5
V: TRBV11-2
D: NA

CDR3: CASSVTGTGEGDEQFF
DNA: TGTGCCAGCAGCGTGACCGGGACAGGCGAGGGAGATGAGCAGTTCTTC
size: NA
J: TRBJ2-1
V: TRBV9
D: TRBD1

CDR3: CASSEPYGYTF
DNA: TGTGCCAGCAGTGAGCCCTATGGCTACACCTTC
size: NA
J: TRBJ1-2
V: TRBV2
D: NA

CDR3: CASSDHNSPLHF
DNA: TGTGCCAGCAGTGACCATAATTCACCCCTCCACTTT
size: NA
J: TRBJ1-6
V: TRBV6-1
D: NA

CDR3: CASSILMTPGKLFF
DNA: TGTGCCAGCAGCATACTCATGACCCCGGGAAAACTGTTTTTT
size: once
J: TRBJ1-4
V: TRBV5-5
D: NA

CDR3: CASSLGGTGELFF
DNA: TGTGCCAGCAGCTTAGGGGGAACCGGGGAGCTGTTTTTT
size: NA
J: TRBJ2-2
V: TRBV7-3
D: NA

CDR3: CSVAIAEKLFF
DNA: TGCAGCGTTGCCATCGCGGAAAAACTGTTTTTT
size: NA
J: TRBJ1-4
V: TRBV29-1
D: NA

CDR3: CASSLGTGAYGYTF
DNA: TGTGCCAGCAGTTTAGGGACAGGAGCCTATGGCTACACCTTC
size: NA
J: TRBJ1-2
V: TRBV6-5
D: TRBD1

CDR3: CSERQAGYGYTF
DNA: TGCAGCGAGCGACAGGCCGGCTATGGCTACACCTTC
size: NA
J: TRBJ1-2
V: TRBV29-1
D: NA

CDR3: CASSLLTGLKVNEQFF
DNA: TGTGCCAGCTCACTACTGACAGGGCTGAAGGTCAATGAGCAGTTCTTC
size: NA
J: TRBJ2-1
V: TRBV18
D: TRBD1

CDR3: CASSLRPDSQNYYGYTF
DNA: TGTGCCAGCAGTTTACGCCCGGACAGTCAGAATTACTATGGCTACACCTTC
size: NA
J: TRBJ1-2
V: TRBV27
D: NA

CDR3: CGSWGSVRWGELFF
DNA: TGCGGGTCGTGGGGTAGCGTTAGGTGGGGGGAGCTGTTTTTT
size: NA
J: TRBJ2-2
V: TRBV5-1
D: NA

CDR3: CASSLRSYGTGVNEQYF
DNA: TGTGCCAGCAGTTTAAGGAGTTACGGGACAGGGGTAAACGAGCAGTACTTC
size: NA
J: TRBJ2-7
V: TRBV28
D: TRBD1

CDR3: CASSSGQDTEAFF
DNA: TGTGCCAGCAGCTCCGGACAGGACACTGAAGCTTTCTTT
size: NA
J: TRBJ1-1
V: TRBV7-3
D: TRBD1

CDR3: CASSTGTGSSQPQHF
DNA: TGTGCCAGCAGCACAGGGACAGGGAGTAGTCAGCCCCAGCATTTT
size: NA
J: TRBJ1-5
V: TRBV9
D: TRBD1

CDR3: CATAQTGAGGNEKLFF
DNA: TGTGCCACCGCCCAAACAGGGGCGGGAGGAAATGAAAAACTGTTTTTT
size: NA
J: TRBJ1-4
V: TRBV10-3
D: TRBD1

CDR3: CASSPVGGGEYEQYF
DNA: TGTGCCAGCAGCCCAGTTGGTGGCGGGGAATACGAGCAGTACTTC
size: NA
J: TRBJ2-7
V: TRBV7-6
D: NA

CDR3: CASSLGTGSYGYTF
DNA: TGTGCCAGCAGCCTCGGGACAGGGTCTTATGGCTACACCTTC
size: NA
J: TRBJ1-2
V: TRBV3-1/TRBV3-2
D: TRBD1

CDR3: CASSRGTANTEAFF
DNA: TGTGCCAGCTCACGGGGGACAGCAAACACTGAAGCTTTCTTT
size: NA
J: TRBJ1-1
V: TRBV18
D: TRBD1

CDR3: CASSPEAGNTIYF
DNA: TGCGCCAGCAGCCCCGAAGCTGGAAACACCATATATTTT
size: NA
J: TRBJ1-3
V: TRBV5-1
D: NA

CDR3: CASSLSPTKSYGYTF
DNA: TGTGCCAGCAGTTTATCTCCTACCAAATCCTATGGCTACACCTTC
size: NA
J: TRBJ1-2
V: TRBV27
D: NA

CDR3: CASSVDGWDTQYF
DNA: TGTGCCAGCAGCGTAGACGGGTGGGATACGCAGTATTTT
size: NA
J: TRBJ2-3
V: TRBV9
D: NA

CDR3: CASRPGRNNSPLHF
DNA: TGTGCCAGCAGACCGGGACGGAATAATTCACCCCTCCACTTT
size: NA
J: TRBJ1-6
V: TRBV6-5
D: NA